The present entry profiles one T cell receptor (beta chain) with its context. Its antigen is still unknown. CDR1 is GTSNPN, CDR2 SVGIG, per germline (reference sequence). With 3 bases removed from V and 5 bases from J, the gap between germline ends came to 14 bases. This CDR3 spans 14 amino acids. Each subset's genomic DNA was shared equally among a number of immunoSEQ plates. The repertoire was sequenced with immunoSEQ multiplex PCR; TCRdb's copy has only in-frame clones and lacks some. This sample has about 1 million clones, with approximately 68% found just once. A CD45RA+ naive subset and a CD45RA-negative memory subset were split from CD4+ cells. The sample is drawn from a study of shared clonotypes between healthy human individuals. The overall study: The cohort comprised a couple of women and a few men. Their ages spanned 18 to 49 years.

Study results and limitations: Non-shared clonotypes were found to have lower generation probabilities than the clonotypes that were shared by all four of the sorted-subset donors.

This sequence originates from a man between 18 and 35 years old in good health. The specimen was memory CD4+ T cells sorted from blood. Subset here: CD45RA-negative fraction. This sequence joins TRBV30 and TRBJ1-5; D is possibly TRBD1 (5 bases). The CDR3 sequence: CAWSGGTLHQPQHF. The CDR3 region has the DNA TGTGCCTGGAGCGGGGGAACTTTACATCAGCCCCAGCATTTT.